This T cell receptor beta chain was retrieved from a study of T cell changes during pregnancy in multiple sclerosis (dated by TCRdb to about 2019). A note on the overall study: In women with multiple sclerosis, the researchers looked at how the T cell repertoire shifted as pregnancy progressed.

Library preparation was by the immunoSEQ multiplex PCR assay. TCRdb mirrors the immuneACCESS table, restricted to in-frame sequences. Some clones are absent from its copies; in checked studies, under half trace to an unresolved V gene, and the reason for the others is unknown. Here the sample has some 30,000 clones; 90% occur a single time. The leading ten clones occupy approximately 4.5% of the sample. With respect to this clone: The antigen it binds to is not known. No base-level quality is on record; no much larger clone is a single base apart.

CDR1 SGDLS and CDR2 YYNGEE were looked up in the germline V gene. The CDR3 runs 17 residues from the cysteine to the phenylalanine. Here the CDR3 DNA is all that survives: 51 bases in frame from base 1. V loses 3 bases of germline sequence and J loses 0 bases, and the interval between the two ends is 16 bases. This receptor was identified in a female donor with multiple sclerosis, enrolled in a pregnancy study. The source material was CD8+ T cells from peripheral blood mononuclear cells, sampled in the second trimester of pregnancy. The sequence links TRBV9 to TRBJ2-1, with a tentative D gene TRBD2 over 6 matching bases. The DNA sequence is given as TGTGCCAGCAGCGGCCCCCATTCGGGGGTCTCCTACAATGAGCAGTTCTTC. Its translation is CASSGPHSGVSYNEQFF. Beyond the CDR3, the reference TRBV9 and TRBJ2-1 genes provide the residues; the full variable domain reads: DSGVTQTPKHLITATGQRVTLRCSPRSGDLSVYWYQQSLDQGLQFLIQYYNGEERAKGNILERFSAQQFPDLHSELNLSSLELGDSALYFCASSGPHSGVSYNEQFFGPGTRLTVL.